These 19 T cell receptor beta chains originate from one sample sequenced in a study of cytomegalovirus exposure and HLA in healthy donors. Profiling relied on immunoSEQ multiplex PCR, and the TCRdb table lists in-frame clones only, not all of them. The sample has hundreds of thousands of clones, around 86% seen once. The sequencing sample was made of PBMCs. These receptors were taken from a woman under 30 in good health and CMV-seronegative.

V and J are TRBV27 and TRBJ2-2; perhaps TRBD2 as D (6 bases). V lost 6 bases and J 2 bases, leaving 16 bases between the germline ends. The CDR3 totals 16 residues. Germline lookup yields CDR1 MNHEY and CDR2 SMNVEV (reference sequence). DNA of the CDR3: TGTGCCAGCAGGGAGGACCGGGGGATAAACACCGGGGAGCTGTTTTTT. Translation gives CASREDRGINTGELFF.

The V gene is TRBV5-1, the J gene TRBJ1-2, with D unclear. The germline V gene has CDR1 SGHRS and CDR2 YFSETQ. The length of the CDR3 is 13 residues. V gave up 4 bases and J gave up 6 bases, with 13 bases separating them. This chain's CDR3 is CASSETGRHGYTF. The CDR3 DNA reads as TGCGCCAGCAGCGAGACGGGGAGGCATGGCTACACCTTC.

This clone was recorded once. The CDR3 bases are TGTGCCAGCTCATCTATGCCCGGGACAGGGGCCGACGAGCAGTACTTC. This encodes CASSSMPGTGADEQYF. The genes are TRBV18 and TRBJ2-7; TRBD1 aligns across 10 bases. Looked up from germline, CDR1 is KGHSH and CDR2 is LQKENI. This CDR3 spans 16 amino acids. Trimming took 5 bases from V and 5 from J; bases not matched to a gene: 12. Looking up the rest from reference TRBV18 and TRBJ2-7 gives the full variable domain: NAGVMQNPRHLVRRRGQEARLRCSPMKGHSHVYWYRQLPEEGLKFMVYLQKENIIDESGMPKERFSAEFPKEGPSILRIQQVVRGDSAAYFCASSSMPGTGADEQYFGPGTRLTVT.

This chain uses TRBV7-9 with TRBJ2-5; TRBD2 might be the D (6 bases). CDR3 length equals 15 residues. V was pared by 1 base and J by 3 bases, with 12 bases between. CDR1 is SEHNR and CDR2 is FQNEAQ in the germline V gene (reference sequence). This CDR3 reads CASSLGSGGEETQYF. The CDR3 bases are TGTGCCAGCAGCTTAGGAAGCGGCGGGGAAGAGACCCAGTACTTC.

The genes are TRBV27 and TRBJ2-7; the D is unclear. V dropped 6 bases and J dropped 2 bases, with 14 bases sitting between them. This CDR3 region has 14 residues. Germline V lookup: CDR1 MNHEY, CDR2 SMNVEV (reference sequence). The CDR3 is CASRPGPVTYEQYF. CDR3 nucleotide sequence: TGTGCCAGCAGGCCGGGTCCCGTCACCTACGAGCAGTACTTC.

The V call is TRBV5-1, the J call TRBJ2-5, with D perhaps TRBD1 (6 bases). Trimming took 4 bases from V and 1 from J, leaving 11 bases between them. The length of the CDR3 is 14 residues. Germline CDR1 and CDR2: SGHRS and YFSETQ. The CDR3 loop reads CASSPRTVQETQYF. In DNA form, the CDR3 reads TGCGCCAGCAGCCCAAGGACAGTCCAAGAGACCCAGTACTTC.

The chain uses TRBV29-1 and TRBJ1-1; no definite D call. V lost 4 bases and J lost 7, with 16 bases in between. Germline V gene data show CDR1 as SQVTM and CDR2 as ANQGSEA. The length of the CDR3 is 13 residues. The CDR3 protein is CSVVSGNLFEAFF. The CDR3 region has the DNA TGCAGCGTTGTGTCGGGAAATCTTTTTGAAGCTTTCTTT.

DNA of the CDR3: TGTGCCAGCAGTCACTTACAGGGCGGCTACACCTTC. It encodes CASSHLQGGYTF. The V and J genes are TRBV6-5 and TRBJ1-2; tentative D call: TRBD1 (6 bases). V lost 5 bases and J 8 bases, leaving 12 bases between the germline ends. Germline loops: CDR1 MNHEY, CDR2 SVGAGI. The CDR3 extends over 12 amino acids.

The chain couples TRBV2 to TRBJ2-1, with D maybe TRBD1 (6 bases). Germline V gives CDR1 SNHLY, CDR2 FYNNEI. The CDR3 has 16 amino acids. V was shortened by 3 bases and J by 4 bases, with 16 bases between the two germline ends. CDR3 sequence (DNA): TGTGCCAGCAGTGATTTGGGGACATCTCGGTACAATGAGCAGTTCTTC. Protein sequence: CASSDLGTSRYNEQFF.

The chain is built from TRBV4-1 and TRBJ1-1, with 7 bases identical to TRBD1. The length of the CDR3 is 14 residues. Germline lookup yields CDR1 MGHRA and CDR2 YSYEKL. The V gene end was trimmed by 4 bases and the J gene end by 0 bases; junction bases not matched to a gene: 2. The CDR3 coding sequence is TGCGCCAGCAGCCCGACAGGGCTGAACACTGAAGCTTTCTTT. Its translation is CASSPTGLNTEAFF.

The rearrangement uses TRBV28 and TRBJ2-1, with TRBD1 identical over 10 bases. This CDR3 has 17 residues. CDR1 MDHEN and CDR2 SYDVKM come from the germline V gene. With 6 bases clipped from V and 7 bases from J, the junction kept 15 bases outside the gene matches. CDR3 DNA sequence: TGTGCCAGCAGCTACCCTGGACAGGGGGGACCGGCGAATGAGCAGTTCTTC. Its translation is CASSYPGQGGPANEQFF.

The chain couples TRBV10-3 to TRBJ2-3; D is perhaps TRBD2 (6 bases). The germline V and J ends were trimmed by 6 bases and 6 bases, with 13 bases remaining between them. Germline V gene data show CDR1 as ENHRY and CDR2 as SYGVKD. The length of the CDR3 is 13 residues. Here the CDR3 reads CAIRHGGGDTQYF. CDR3 in DNA: TGTGCCATCAGGCATGGGGGAGGCGATACGCAGTATTTT.

V is TRBV6-1 and J is TRBJ1-6; 8 nucleotides agree with TRBD1. CDR3 length: 17 amino acids. The germline CDR1 and CDR2 sequences are MNHNS and SASEGT. The V and J ends lost 3 bases and 0 bases, in that order; junction bases with no gene match: 4. CDR3 DNA: TGTGCCAGCAGTGACAGGACAGGGAGCTCCTATAATTCACCCCTCCACTTT. It yields the protein CASSDRTGSSYNSPLHF.

The chain carries TRBV5-1 and TRBJ1-5; 8 bases are shared with TRBD1. The J segment lost 2 bases and the V segment lost 0 bases, leaving 10 bases of the junction unmatched. In germline, CDR1 is SGHRS, CDR2 YFSETQ. The CDR3 is made up of 18 amino acids. The CDR3 region is CASSLETRGRRGNQPQHF. In nucleotides, the CDR3 is TGCGCCAGCAGCTTGGAAACCAGGGGGCGCAGGGGCAATCAGCCCCAGCATTTT.

The chain joins TRBV4-1 to TRBJ1-3; perhaps TRBD1 as D (5 bases). Germline V CDR1 and CDR2: MGHRA, YSYEKL. The CDR3 is 19 residues long. With 0 bases removed from V and 0 bases from J, the gap between germline ends came to 18 bases. The CDR3 sequence is CASSQDPNRPTYSGNTIYF. The CDR3 bases are TGCGCCAGCAGCCAAGATCCGAACAGGCCGACATACTCTGGAAACACCATATATTTT.

The CDR3 reads CASSQDPTPLGAFF. CDR3 sequence (DNA): TGCGCCAGCAGCCAAGATCCTACCCCACTCGGGGCTTTCTTT. The V and J genes are TRBV4-1 and TRBJ1-1; D gene unclear. This CDR3 comprises 14 residues. V shed 0 bases and J shed 11 bases, with 16 bases lying between them. CDR1 is MGHRA and CDR2 is YSYEKL in the germline V gene.

CDR3 in DNA: TGTGCCAGCAGTGTAATCCTAGCGGGAAGGGAGACCCAGTACTTC. This gives the protein CASSVILAGRETQYF. This chain uses TRBV6-4 with TRBJ2-5; 9 bases fit TRBD2. The CDR3 spans 15 residues. V dropped 4 bases and J dropped 5; count of bases not matched to a gene: 8. Germline CDR1 and CDR2: MRHNA and SNTAGT.

This rearrangement joins TRBV7-2 to TRBJ1-1; TRBD1 is a possible D gene (5 bases). The CDR3 has 13 residues. Per germline, CDR1 SGHTA and CDR2 FQGNSA. The V end was cut by 5 bases, the J end by 4 bases, with 11 bases between. CDR3 region: CASSPGGGTEAFF. In DNA form, the CDR3 reads TGTGCCAGCAGCCCAGGCGGGGGCACTGAAGCTTTCTTT.

The V call is TRBV15, the J call TRBJ1-4; D ambiguous. The CDR3 totals 15 residues. From germline, CDR1 is LNHNV and CDR2 YYDKDF (reference sequence). Between the trimmed V and J ends, which lost 5 bases and 1 base, there was a span of 11 bases. The CDR3 region has the DNA TGTGCCACCAGCCTCGTCTATCGAACTAATGAAAAACTGTTTTTT. This translates into CATSLVYRTNEKLFF. The full variable domain, its missing parts supplied by reference TRBV15 and TRBJ1-4, is DAMVIQNPRYQVTQFGKPVTLSCSQTLNHNVMYWYQQKSSQAPKLLFHYYDKDFNNEADTPDNFQSRRPNTSFCFLDIRSPGLGDTAMYLCATSLVYRTNEKLFFGSGTQLSVL.